This TCR beta chain emerged from a study of T cell responses to AZD1222 COVID-19 vaccine (dated by TCRdb to about 2021). About the full investigation: A total of around 240 trial participants underwent TCR sequencing, of whom about 210 had received two doses of AZD1222 and about 25 had received two doses of the MenACWY control vaccine. Enrollment into the trials was organized by age into subgroups of 18-55, 56-69 and 70-plus years, and those subgroups contained approximately 150, 30 and 60 TCR-sequenced participants, respectively.

The full study reports these points: Most participants were white British and females outnumbered males, and the authors suggested that clonal diversity may have been underestimated. In the small 56-69-year group, the increase in depth fell short of significance, most likely because of low power. Reportedly, close to half of the unique spike-specific TCRs recognized epitopes lying outside the regions that are mutated in the B.1.351 and B.1.1.7 variants. Spike-specific TCR breadth and depth rose significantly after two AZD1222 doses compared with day 0 and with MenACWY recipients. Because no day 14 peak-response samples were available, repertoires were characterized only after the peak T cell response. Only a handful of AZD1222 recipients were SARS-CoV-2 seropositive at baseline, limiting conclusions about previously exposed vaccinees. Vaccine-associated CD4 TCRs spanned the whole spike protein, with dominant responses in regions 160-218 and 743-854.

Explained via the paper, the time point label denotes: about 28 days (+/-7) after the second vaccine dose. Because spike-specific TCR depth and breadth did not differ between the two schedules, AZD1222 recipients who got a second dose at roughly 4 weeks were pooled with those who got a second dose at roughly 12 weeks. The vaccinee samples were drawn from two UK trials, COV001 and COV002, one of which was a single-blind randomized controlled phase 2/3 trial testing AZD1222 (ChAdOx1 nCoV-19) in healthy adults. For TCRbeta chain sequencing, PBMC samples from trial participants were taken at day 0 and at day 28 after the second dose. The CDR3 regions of human TCRbeta chains were analyzed by immunosequencing. Per the authors' processing: TCRs in the repertoires were matched against a reference library of SARS-CoV-2-specific TCRs that had been generated with the MIRA antigen-specificity platform. Breadth was defined as the fraction of unique TCRs that were SARS-CoV-2-associated. Depth was defined as the fraction of total T cells that were SARS-CoV-2-associated. Using the MIRA data, each spike-specific TCR was mapped to the spike region that the TCR reacts to and placed in a CD4 or CD8 class. Log10-transformed breadth and depth values were compared by one-way ANOVA with Sidak's multiple comparisons tests. Entries here come from immuneACCESS through TCRdb and include only in-frame sequences with V and J called. Some clones fail to appear in such tables; in the studies checked, an unresolved V gene covers under half of the shortfall, and the cause of the remainder is unknown. The V and J calls and clone size are taken from that table; D and trimming were inferred from the DNA. The sample table lists 130,000 or so clones, about 91% of them with a count of one. The leading ten clones occupy about 1.9% of the sample.

Including the terminal cysteine and phenylalanine, the CDR3 comprises 15 residues. The DNA shown is the 45-base CDR3, in frame from base 1. V sheds 4 bases and J sheds 7 bases, leaving 17 bases between their ends. The CDR1 and CDR2 encoded by the germline V gene (reference sequence) are SGHNT and YYREEE. Only a few counts were recorded for this clone. There is no known antigen for this receptor. No base quality values were provided; no much bigger clone lies one nucleotide off. The source was peripheral blood, collected 28 days after the second AZD1222 dose. The chain couples TRBV5-4 to TRBJ1-4; possibly the D gene is TRBD1, per 6 matching bases. This receptor was taken from an adult who received the AZD1222 COVID-19 vaccine. CDR3 region: CASSPGGAQSEKLFF. In nucleotides, the sequence is TGTGCCAGCAGCCCGGGGGGGGCGCAGAGTGAAAAACTGTTTTTT.